This T cell receptor beta chain was observed in a study of cytotoxic CD8 clonotypes in ibrutinib-treated CLL. Study details: Included were 11 relapsed/refractory and about 14 treatment-naive patients, of whom approximately 18 were IGHV unmutated. Samples showed on average around 260,000 productive templates and about 100,000 productive rearrangements.

CDR1 LNHDA and CDR2 SQIVND come from the germline V gene (reference sequence). After removal of 0 bases from V and 4 bases from J, the junction contained 5 bases not matched to a gene. The CDR3 spans 16 residues. Libraries were prepared by immunoSEQ multiplex PCR; TCRdb keeps only in-frame clonotypes and omits some of them. The sample comprises some 290,000 clones, almost 80% of which are singletons, and over 5% rests with the top ten. This receptor was obtained from a human donor with chronic lymphocytic leukemia. This specimen was PBMCs, taken before ibrutinib treatment. The chain couples TRBV19 to TRBJ2-7; 11 bases map to TRBD1. CDR3 amino acids: CASSIDDGQGAYEQYF. For the CDR3, the DNA is TGTGCCAGTAGTATAGACGACGGACAGGGGGCTTACGAGCAGTACTTC.